Sequencing of this T cell receptor (beta chain) was carried out in a study of cytomegalovirus exposure and HLA in healthy donors. Study-level results: Among TCR beta chains, those listed as cytomegalovirus-associated numbered around 160.

Trimming cost V 8 bases and J 6 bases, with 16 bases left between them. The germline V gene encodes CDR1 SNHLY and CDR2 FYNNEI. The CDR3 spans 14 residues. TCRdb's copy holds only in-frame clones and misses some; the assay was immunoSEQ multiplex PCR. The sample carries approximately 150,000 clones, 80% to 90% recorded once. As to this clone: The antigen remains undetermined.

The donors were members of the validation cohort, which comprised under 150 subjects and was separate from the first cohort of about 700 subjects. Sequenced sample: PBMCs. The source is a man aged 18 to 29 in good health and CMV-seropositive. The chain recombines TRBV2 with TRBJ2-2; TRBD2 might be the D (5 bases). Here the CDR3 DNA reads TGTGCCAGCGGCCCCGGGGTGTTAGCCGGGGAGCTGTTTTTT. Encoded protein: CASGPGVLAGELFF. Drawing the rest from reference TRBV2 and TRBJ2-2, the complete variable domain is EPEVTQTPSHQVTQMGQEVILRCVPISNHLYFYWYRQILGQKVEFLVSFYNNEISEKSEIFDDQFSVERPDGSNFTLKIRSTKLEDSAMYFCASGPGVLAGELFFGEGSRLTVL.